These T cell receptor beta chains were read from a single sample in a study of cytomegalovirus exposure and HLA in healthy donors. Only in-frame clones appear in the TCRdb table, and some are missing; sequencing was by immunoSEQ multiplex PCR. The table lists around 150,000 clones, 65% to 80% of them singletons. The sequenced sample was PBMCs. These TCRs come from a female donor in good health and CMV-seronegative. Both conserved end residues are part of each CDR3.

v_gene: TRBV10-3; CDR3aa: CATRQGGNEQFF
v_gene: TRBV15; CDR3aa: CATSRVIRGDTQYF
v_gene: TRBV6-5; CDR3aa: CASSYPTHTGELFF
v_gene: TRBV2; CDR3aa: CASSDRTPDSYGYTF
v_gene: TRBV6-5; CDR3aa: CASGGGSGELFF
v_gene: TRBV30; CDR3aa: CAWSVWGGYSGNTIYF
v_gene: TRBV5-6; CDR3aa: CASRFRNTEAFF
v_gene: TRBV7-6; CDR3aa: CASGIVGYQETQYF
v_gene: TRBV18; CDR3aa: CASSPAGGPWAGELFF
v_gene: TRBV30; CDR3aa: CAWSEGQGAADTQYF
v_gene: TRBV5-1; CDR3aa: CASSLSDRFEQYF
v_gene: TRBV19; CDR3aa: CASSIDLDSGQPQHF
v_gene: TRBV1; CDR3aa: CTSSQDVGTGGTGAFYNEQFF
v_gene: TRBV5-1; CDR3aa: CASSLGGAGTGETQYF
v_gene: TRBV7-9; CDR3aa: CASSVRTDLGYTF
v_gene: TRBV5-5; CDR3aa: CASSGGSPGGQPQHF
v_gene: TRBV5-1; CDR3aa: CASSLFGGTPSTYF
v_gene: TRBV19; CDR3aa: CASSIGRGNYGYTF
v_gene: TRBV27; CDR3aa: CASSSKYPLDTEAFF
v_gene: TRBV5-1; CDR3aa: CASSPDAGGYTF
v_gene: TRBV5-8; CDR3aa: CASSLVQAQPQHF
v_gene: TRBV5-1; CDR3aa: CASSGGTGDGSPLHF
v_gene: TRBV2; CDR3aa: CASSELGRDVYGYTF
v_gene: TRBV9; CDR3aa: CASRRGGTSEDEQYF
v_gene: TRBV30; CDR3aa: CAWSGRQGAYEKLFF
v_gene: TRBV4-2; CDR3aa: CASSQDRQGTAKNIQYF
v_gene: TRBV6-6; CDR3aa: CASSHGTANTEAFF
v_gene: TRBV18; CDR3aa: CASSSVQQGISNYGYTF
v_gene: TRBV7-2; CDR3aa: CASSLVRQGWAFF
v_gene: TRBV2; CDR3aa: CASSEAQGGLQPQHF
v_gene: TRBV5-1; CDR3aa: CASSPTPGGENTEAFF
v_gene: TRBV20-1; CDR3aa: CSARDLDTIYF
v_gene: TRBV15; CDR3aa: CATSSGQGGYSYEQYF
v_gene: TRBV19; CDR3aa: CASSTGVNTEAFF
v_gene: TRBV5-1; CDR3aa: CASSPGQGNNEQFF
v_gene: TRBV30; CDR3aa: CAWSVTDPGHYGYTF
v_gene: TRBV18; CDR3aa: CASSPRQGQGNYEQYF